Here is one TCR beta chain with its context. Its antigen is not known. This sample stems from a study of human versus mouse CDR3 diversity and MHC coevolution. Sequencing used immunoSEQ multiplex PCR; TCRdb keeps in-frame clones, though not all of them. Among around 77,000 clones listed, about nine tenths were seen once. Findings and limits, study-wide: Clonal inequality was lowest in most of the three human donors.

The J segment lost 8 bases and the V segment lost 4 bases, leaving 10 bases of the junction unmatched. CDR3 length: 15 residues. Per the germline V gene, CDR1 is SGHRS and CDR2 is YFSETQ. The sample comprised naive CD4+ T cells from blood. Indicated subset: CD45RO-negative CD62L-positive naive CD4 T cells. The TCR originated in a person aged 30 to 69 in good health. V is TRBV5-1 and J is TRBJ2-1; 9 bases agree with TRBD1. The CDR3 sequence is CASSSPGTGIDEQFF. The CDR3 bases are TGCGCCAGCAGCAGTCCCGGGACAGGGATTGATGAGCAGTTCTTC.